One sample yielded the 26 T cell receptor beta chains listed below, sequenced in a study of OX40 agonist ivuxolimab in advanced cancers. Measured with immunoSEQ multiplex PCR; TCRdb has only the in-frame clones, and not every one. The sample holds 65,000 to 75,000 clones; approximately 78% are singletons and the top ten take about 0.42%. Sequenced here: CD4+ or CD8+ T cells sorted from blood, sampled in a trial of the OX40 agonist ivuxolimab. These TCRs come from an adult with an advanced solid tumor such as melanoma, head and neck, liver or kidney cancer.

There are a few counts of this clone. V usage is TRBV28 and J usage is TRBJ1-1; TRBD1 agrees at 7 bases. J was trimmed by 4 bases and V by 5 bases; bases with no gene match: 4. This CDR3 is 13 amino acids long. From germline, CDR1 is MDHEN and CDR2 SYDVKM. The chain's CDR3 is CASSPPGGTEAFF. The CDR3 DNA is TGTGCCAGCAGTCCTCCAGGGGGCACTGAAGCTTTCTTT.

The chain uses TRBV2 and TRBJ1-5, with 7 nucleotides matching TRBD1. With V trimmed by 7 bases and J by 2 bases, 5 bases remained unmatched. This CDR3 spans 14 amino acids. Germline V gene sequence: CDR1 SNHLY, CDR2 FYNNEI. CDR3 coding DNA: TGTGCCAGCAAGGTTGGACAGGGCAATCAGCCCCAGCATTTT. Translation: CASKVGQGNQPQHF.

This chain connects TRBV2 to TRBJ2-5, with D possibly matching TRBD2 (6 bases). Trimming removed 8 bases from V and 1 base from J, with 11 bases in between. Germline-derived CDR1 and CDR2 are SNHLY and FYNNEI. The CDR3 sequence is 13 residues long. The CDR3 nucleotides are TGTGCCAGCTGTCGACTAGGCCAAGAGACCCAGTACTTC. This translates into CASCRLGQETQYF.

V usage is TRBV28 and J usage is TRBJ1-2; no clear D gene. Germline loops: CDR1 MDHEN, CDR2 SYDVKM. The CDR3 consists of 11 residues. V lost 5 bases and J 2 bases, leaving 3 bases between the germline ends. The CDR3: CASSVNYGYTF. The CDR3 nucleotides are TGTGCCAGCAGTGTAAACTATGGCTACACCTTC.

The chain recombines TRBV19 with TRBJ1-5; D not resolved. The germline CDR1 and CDR2 sequences are LNHDA and SQIVND (reference sequence). The CDR3 is 13 residues long. V lost 8 bases and J 2 bases, leaving 10 bases between the germline ends. CDR3 protein: CASDPQGNQPQHF. Written as DNA, the CDR3 is TGTGCCAGTGATCCCCAGGGCAATCAGCCCCAGCATTTT.

The rearrangement links TRBV7-2 to TRBJ1-3; TRBD1 aligns across 7 bases. CDR3 length: 14 amino acids. CDR1 SGHTA and CDR2 FQGNSA come from the germline V gene. Losses at the gene ends were 2 bases for V and 3 bases for J; bases not matched to a gene: 1. CDR3 DNA: TGTGCCAGCAGCTTACAGGGGGATGGAAACACCATATATTTT. Residues: CASSLQGDGNTIYF.

As concerns this clone: A read error is possible here, since a much larger clone lies one base away. V gene TRBV6-6 combines with J gene TRBJ1-1; D ambiguous. CDR1 is MNHNY, CDR2 SVGAGI, per germline (reference sequence). This CDR3 is 13 amino acids long. Trimming shortened V by 1 base and J by 0 bases, and 3 bases separated the two germline ends. Written as DNA, the CDR3 is TGTGCCAGCAGTTACTGGGTGAACACTGAAGCTTTCTTT. It is translated as CASSYWVNTEAFF.

The chain is built from TRBV6-6 and TRBJ2-5, with no clear D. The CDR3 consists of 12 residues. The germline gives CDR1 MNHNY, CDR2 SVGAGI (reference sequence). Trimming removed 5 bases at V and 5 bases at J, with 9 bases between. The chain's CDR3 is CASSQNEETQYF. The CDR3 DNA sequence: TGTGCCAGCAGTCAAAACGAGGAGACCCAGTACTTC.

J is TRBJ1-5 and V is TRBV6-6; D is unresolved. This CDR3 has 15 amino acids. Germline V gene lookup returns CDR1 MNHNY and CDR2 SVGAGI (reference sequence). The germline V and J ends were trimmed by 7 bases and 0 bases, with 13 bases remaining between them. In nucleotides, the CDR3 is TGTGCCAGCACGGGCGGGTTACATAGCAATCAGCCCCAGCATTTT. Translating it yields CASTGGLHSNQPQHF.

V usage is TRBV5-4 and J usage is TRBJ2-1; 15 bases line up with TRBD2. The CDR3 has 19 residues. Germline CDR1 reads SGHNT; CDR2 reads YYREEE (reference sequence). After removal of 10 bases from V and 0 bases from J, the junction contained 14 bases not matched to a gene. The CDR3, as DNA: TGTGCCGCCTCTCAGGCAGGACTAGCGGGAGGGAGCTCCTACAATGAGCAGTTCTTC. Protein: CAASQAGLAGGSSYNEQFF.

This rearrangement joins TRBV28 to TRBJ1-5; D ambiguous. Trimming cost V 5 bases and J 7 bases, with 6 bases left between them. Per germline, CDR1 MDHEN and CDR2 SYDVKM. The CDR3 length is 11 residues. For the CDR3, the DNA is TGTGCCAGCAGTCAAGGACAGCCCCAGCATTTT. It encodes CASSQGQPQHF.

For the CDR3, the DNA is TGCGCCAGCACAAAAAGGGGGGGGAACACTGAAGCTTTCTTT. Translation gives CASTKRGGNTEAFF. This chain links TRBV10-2 with TRBJ1-1, with a tentative D call TRBD1 (6 bases). V was cut by 7 bases and J by 1 base, with 13 bases left in between. Germline CDR1 and CDR2: WSHSY and SAAADI. CDR3 size: 14 residues.

The table lists this clone with a count of one. One junction end does not reproduce the germline sequence, and a read error may be involved. CDR3 in amino acids: CASSTGGIETQYF. CDR3 bases: TGCGCCAGCAGCACAGGGGGGATTGAGACCCAGTACTTC. The V and J genes are TRBV7-9 and TRBJ2-5; 8 bases are shared with TRBD1. Germline CDR1 and CDR2: SEHNR and FQNEAQ (reference sequence). This CDR3 is built from 13 residues.

CDR3 region: CASSSANSYEQYV. The CDR3 DNA sequence: TGTGCCAGCAGTTCAGCCAATTCCTACGAGCAGTACGTC. The gene calls are TRBV6-5 and TRBJ2-7, with D hard to call. Trimming pared 4 bases from V and 1 base from J, leaving 8 bases between. Germline V lookup: CDR1 MNHEY, CDR2 SVGAGI. The CDR3 runs 13 residues.

The rearrangement joins TRBV2 to TRBJ2-3; 10 nucleotides agree with TRBD2. CDR3 length: 15 residues. After removal of 4 bases from V and 4 bases from J, the junction contained 5 bases not matched to a gene. The V gene's germline CDR1 is SNHLY and CDR2 FYNNEI. The CDR3 loop reads CASSGLAGRADTQYF. The CDR3 DNA is TGTGCCAGCAGTGGACTAGCGGGTAGGGCAGATACGCAGTATTTT.

The table lists this clone with a few counts. The V call is TRBV11-1, the J call TRBJ2-7; D not resolved. The length of the CDR3 is 11 residues. V gave up 4 bases and J gave up 4 bases, with 5 bases separating them. Per the germline V gene, CDR1 is SGHAT and CDR2 is FQDESV (reference sequence). CDR3 bases: TGTGCCAGCAGCTCGAATTACGAGCAGTACTTC. It encodes CASSSNYEQYF. Variable domain in full (rest from reference TRBV11-1 and TRBJ2-7): EAEVAQSPRYKITEKSQAVAFWCDPISGHATLYWYRQILGQGPELLVQFQDESVVDDSQLPKDRFSAERLKGVDSTLKIQPAELGDSAMYLCASSSNYEQYFGPGTRLTVT.

This chain links TRBV5-8 with TRBJ1-1, with TRBD1 as a possible D gene (5 bases). The germline CDR1 and CDR2 sequences are SGHTS and YDEGEE. The CDR3 has 12 amino acids. Trimming pared 4 bases from V and 5 bases from J, leaving 9 bases between. This CDR3 reads CASSQGRTEAFF. CDR3 nucleotide sequence: TGTGCCAGCAGCCAGGGACGGACTGAAGCTTTCTTT.

The sample holds a few counts of this clone. The chain combines TRBV5-1 with TRBJ1-4, with 8 bases matching TRBD1. J gave up 6 bases and V 3 bases, and 4 bases lay outside the gene matches. The CDR3 spans 14 residues. The germline V gene has CDR1 SGHRS and CDR2 YFSETQ. CDR3 region: CASSSRGPDEKLFF. The CDR3 DNA follows: TGCGCCAGCAGCTCCAGGGGGCCTGATGAAAAACTGTTTTTT.

V is TRBV5-1 and J is TRBJ1-1, with D hard to call. The CDR3 runs 15 residues. Between the trimmed V and J ends, which lost 1 base and 1 base, there was a span of 11 bases. The germline V gene has CDR1 SGHRS and CDR2 YFSETQ. The CDR3 DNA sequence: TGCGCCAGCAGCTTGTATGCGACGGAGAACACTGAAGCTTTCTTT. As protein: CASSLYATENTEAFF.

The V and J genes are TRBV27 and TRBJ2-3; 8 nucleotides agree with TRBD2. Germline V CDR1 and CDR2: MNHEY, SMNVEV (reference sequence). Losses at the gene ends were 2 bases for V and 7 bases for J; bases not matched to a gene: 8. The CDR3 length is 15 residues. The CDR3 here is CASSLRGVAGYTQYF. CDR3 in DNA: TGTGCCAGCAGTTTAAGAGGGGTAGCGGGATATACGCAGTATTTT.

This clone was seen a single time. The chain combines TRBV2 with TRBJ1-2; 8 bases map to TRBD1. Trimming cost V 7 bases and J 8 bases; bases outside gene matches: 12. The CDR3 is 14 residues long. Germline V gene lookup returns CDR1 SNHLY and CDR2 FYNNEI. The CDR3 coding sequence is TGTGCCAGCATGAGGATGGACAGGGAGCCAGGCTACACCTTC. It encodes CASMRMDREPGYTF.

The chain couples TRBV19 to TRBJ1-1; D is ambiguous. The CDR3 has 14 amino acids. Germline loops: CDR1 LNHDA, CDR2 SQIVND (reference sequence). V lost 0 bases and J 4 bases, leaving 9 bases between the germline ends. In nucleotides, the CDR3 is TGTGCCAGTAGTATAGATGCGAAGGGCACTGAAGCTTTCTTT. This gives the protein CASSIDAKGTEAFF.

The chain is built from TRBV29-1 and TRBJ1-3, with unresolved D. The germline V gene has CDR1 SQVTM and CDR2 ANQGSEA. The CDR3 covers 13 residues. V was pared by 6 bases and J by 0 bases, with 9 bases between. The CDR3 protein is CSVEPSSGNTIYF. CDR3 coding DNA: TGCAGCGTCGAACCCAGCTCTGGAAACACCATATATTTT.

As for this clone: The identical CDR3 is also encoded by other nucleotide sequences in the sample. The chain employs TRBV6-1 and TRBJ2-7; D may be TRBD1 (5 bases). V was cut by 0 bases and J by 1 base, with 7 bases left in between. In germline, CDR1 is MNHNS, CDR2 SASEGT. This CDR3 is built from 14 residues. The CDR3, as DNA: TGTGCCAGCAGTGAAGCCCAGGGTTCCTACGAGCAGTACGTC. Protein: CASSEAQGSYEQYV.

The V and J genes are TRBV6-1 and TRBJ2-1, with 10 positions matching TRBD1. The V gene's germline CDR1 is MNHNS and CDR2 SASEGT. With V trimmed by 6 bases and J by 10 bases, 12 bases remained unmatched. The CDR3 spans 15 residues. The chain's CDR3 is CASSVRQGAFGEQFF. In nucleotides, the CDR3 is TGTGCCAGCAGCGTCCGACAGGGGGCGTTTGGCGAGCAGTTCTTC.

There are a few counts of this clone. Here the CDR3 reads CASSLRLAGGSEQYV. CDR3 DNA: TGTGCCAGCAGCTTAAGACTAGCGGGGGGATCCGAGCAGTACGTC. The rearrangement joins TRBV7-8 to TRBJ2-7; the match to TRBD2 covers 13 bases. V dropped 2 bases and J dropped 6; count of bases not matched to a gene: 4. CDR1 is SGHVS and CDR2 is FQNEAQ in the germline V gene. The CDR3 is made up of 15 amino acids.